The clone carrying this TCR beta chain has at least ten counts. A single record per CDR3 protein comes from TCRdb applying MiXCR to the RACE reads. The sample consists of around 42,000 distinct CDR3 sequences, approximately 9.7% of them appearing once. The sample's time point: patch test 2, 6 weeks after DPC sensitization. The treatment: therapeutic diphenylcyclopropenone sensitization with weekly scalp DPC. Before extraction, the whole blood was not fractionated, and total RNA was taken from it. Ahead of applying each patch test, blood was sampled. The data belong to a study of human T cells and chemical hapten exposure. The origin of this receptor is a woman younger than 45 with alopecia areata. Some clones in this sample may be carry-over from other donors' samples. Sequences were derived from whole blood, sampled in connection with sensitization to the hapten diphenylcyclopropenone (DPC).

The CDR3 spells CASSLFGRRSYEQYF. The CDR3 DNA reads as TGTGCCAGCAGTTTATTCGGGAGGAGATCCTACGAGCAGTACTTC. The chain carries TRBV12-3 or TRBV12-4 and TRBJ2-7; 7 bases match TRBD2. This CDR3 comprises 15 residues. J lost 1 base, V lost 2 bases, and 5 bases had no gene match.